This T cell receptor beta chain was sequenced for a study (dated by TCRdb to the early 2020s). Study-level results and caveats: According to the authors, more investigation is needed, including longitudinal sampling and evaluation of a control group.

Survey-level sequencing on the immunoSEQ platform was used to profile the TCR beta chain repertoires. As for the original processing: Repertoire diversity was quantified as the inverse Simpson index, and CDR3 amino acid length spectratypes and V-J pairing frequencies were compared. Clonotypes specific to SARS-CoV-2, CMV, influenza A and EBV were annotated by matching TCR beta CDR3 sequences against VDJdb. Not all clones reach the TCRdb copy of this immuneACCESS table, which keeps in-frame sequences only. Checked studies attribute under half of the gap to unresolved V genes and leave the rest unexplained. Clone size and V and J calls were adopted from that table, with D and trimming inferred from the DNA. The sample yields tens of thousands of clones; 90% to 95% were counted once. The top ten constitute 3.5% to 5.5% of the sample. The count of this clone is one. The target of this receptor is not known. Per-base qualities were not stored, and no clone one base away is much larger.

PBMCs were isolated from peripheral blood, and TCR beta sequencing was performed on genomic DNA from unsorted PBMCs. Between the V and J ends, shortened by 5 bases and 3 bases respectively, the junction contains 14 bases. From the germline V gene (reference sequence), CDR1 is LNHDA and CDR2 is SQIVND. The cysteine opens and the phenylalanine closes a CDR3 of 14 amino acids. The DNA shown is the 42-base CDR3, in frame from base 1. The sequence came from a middle-aged man with rheumatoid arthritis. In this chain, TRBV19 is recombined with TRBJ2-7; D gene: possibly TRBD1, on 5 matching bases. Sequencing input: PBMCs. The CDR3 here reads CASSPTDTGYEQYF. The DNA is TGTGCCAGTAGTCCCACGGACACCGGCTACGAGCAGTACTTC. Here the CDR3 is joined to the reference TRBV19 and TRBJ2-7 genes, and the full variable domain is: DGGITQSPKYLFRKEGQNVTLSCEQNLNHDAMYWYRQDPGQGLRLIYYSQIVNDFQKGDIAEGYSVSREKKESFPLTVTSAQKNPTAFYLCASSPTDTGYEQYFGPGTRLTVT.